These T cell receptor beta chains were read from a single sample in a study of shared clonotypes between healthy human individuals. Libraries were prepared by immunoSEQ multiplex PCR; TCRdb keeps only in-frame clonotypes and omits some of them. The repertoire holds roughly 2.5 million clones, approximately 90% seen once, with roughly 0.15% in the top ten. Sample: naive CD4+ T cells sorted from blood. All receptors derive from a man younger than 30 in good health. Both conserved end residues are part of each CDR3. Fields, in order: J gene, V gene, clone size, D gene, CDR3 protein, CDR3 DNA. A D gene is named only where the DNA matches it firmly. Some rows mark clone size as missing; the rest say once, few, many or name a class of expanded clone.

TRBJ2-7,TRBV5-4,-,-,CASSLGGGSYEQYF,TGTGCCAGCAGCTTGGGAGGGGGGTCCTACGAGCAGTACTTC
TRBJ1-4,TRBV19,-,TRBD1,CASKLQGAGATNEKLFF,TGTGCCAGTAAACTACAGGGGGCTGGTGCAACTAATGAAAAACTGTTTTTT
TRBJ2-3,TRBV30,-,TRBD2,CAWSALLSSGGSGSSTDTQYF,TGTGCCTGGAGTGCTCTTCTTAGCAGCGGGGGGAGCGGGTCTAGCACAGATACGCAGTATTTT
TRBJ2-7,TRBV6-6,-,-,CASRGMSYEQYF,TGTGCCAGCAGGGGGATGAGTTACGAGCAGTACTTC
TRBJ2-3,TRBV5-1,once,-,CASSLAGRLGTDTQYF,TGCGCCAGCAGCTTGGCAGGGAGACTGGGCACAGATACGCAGTATTTT
TRBJ1-5,TRBV30,-,TRBD1,CAWKNDRGLNQPQHF,TGTGCCTGGAAAAACGACAGGGGTCTGAATCAGCCCCAGCATTTT
TRBJ1-2,TRBV11-2,-,-,CASSFGQNYGYTF,TGTGCCAGCAGCTTCGGACAGAACTATGGCTACACCTTC
TRBJ1-2,TRBV6-5,-,-,CASSRGVDRIYGYTF,TGTGCCAGCAGCCGAGGGGTCGACAGAATCTATGGCTACACCTTC
TRBJ1-3,TRBV15,-,-,CATSRGITGNTIYF,TGTGCCACCAGCAGAGGGATCACTGGAAACACCATATATTTT
TRBJ2-1,TRBV2,few,-,CASSVMNEQFF,TGTGCCAGCAGCGTAATGAATGAGCAGTTCTTC
TRBJ2-7,TRBV9,-,-,CASSVAPQGPYEQYF,TGTGCCAGCAGCGTAGCTCCACAGGGACCCTACGAGCAGTACTTC
TRBJ2-7,TRBV11-2,-,TRBD1,CASSYTPRDSVYEQYF,TGTGCCAGCAGCTATACACCCCGGGACAGTGTTTACGAGCAGTACTTC
TRBJ1-2,TRBV7-8,-,-,CASSSGGNYGYTF,TGTGCCAGCAGCTCAGGAGGGAACTATGGCTACACCTTC
TRBJ1-2,TRBV28,-,-,CASSDRNYGYTF,TGTGCCAGCAGTGACAGGAACTATGGCTACACCTTC
TRBJ2-4,TRBV4-1,few,TRBD1,CASSQLDRVKNIQYF,TGCGCCAGCAGCCAGTTGGACAGGGTCAAAAACATTCAGTACTTC
TRBJ1-3,TRBV5-1,once,-,CASSFGSNAIGNTIYF,TGCGCCAGCAGTTTCGGTTCCAATGCTATAGGAAACACCATATATTTT
TRBJ1-6,TRBV6-5,few,-,CASRLQGATTLHF,TGTGCCAGCAGGCTTCAAGGGGCAACCACCCTCCACTTT
TRBJ2-7,TRBV18,-,TRBD1,CASSLGTGPYEQYF,TGTGCCAGCTCACTCGGGACAGGCCCCTACGAGCAGTACTTC
TRBJ2-7,TRBV6-5,-,TRBD1,CASRRQGSYEQYF,TGTGCCAGCAGGAGACAGGGATCCTACGAGCAGTACTTC
TRBJ2-6,TRBV7-9,-,-,CASSLGISGANVLTF,TGTGCCAGCAGCTTGGGGATCTCTGGGGCCAACGTCCTGACTTTC
TRBJ2-2,TRBV7-6,-,-,CASSLRSGGNTGELFF,TGTGCCAGCAGCTTAAGGTCCGGCGGGAACACCGGGGAGCTGTTTTTT
TRBJ2-1,TRBV5-4,-,TRBD2,CASSGGGVAQYNEQFF,TGTGCCAGCAGCGGGGGGGGAGTGGCCCAATACAATGAGCAGTTCTTC
TRBJ2-3,TRBV6-1,-,-,CASSRDPGDTQYF,TGTGCCAGCAGCCGGGACCCAGGAGATACGCAGTATTTT
TRBJ2-6,TRBV30,-,-,CAWSVGGSGANVLTF,TGTGCCTGGAGTGTGGGGGGCTCTGGGGCCAACGTCCTGACTTTC
TRBJ2-7,TRBV6-5,-,-,CASSLYYGGDTYEQYF,TGTGCCAGCAGTTTGTATTATGGGGGGGACACCTACGAGCAGTACTTC
TRBJ2-1,TRBV9,-,TRBD1,CASSPQGGQGAIEQFF,TGTGCCAGCAGCCCTCAGGGGGGACAGGGGGCTATTGAGCAGTTCTTC
TRBJ2-7,TRBV10-2,-,-,CASRNSGLLSEQYF,TGCGCCAGCAGAAACTCGGGACTCCTCTCCGAGCAGTACTTC
TRBJ1-2,TRBV7-9,few,-,CASSLGLGSYTF,TGTGCCAGCAGCTTAGGGCTTGGATCCTACACCTTC
TRBJ2-7,TRBV7-9,-,TRBD1,CASSLRQGGEEQYF,TGTGCCAGCAGCTTGCGACAGGGGGGTGAGGAGCAGTACTTC
TRBJ2-2,TRBV5-1,once,-,CASSPTGYTGELFF,TGCGCCAGCAGCCCTACAGGATACACCGGGGAGCTGTTTTTT
TRBJ1-1,TRBV7-9,few,-,CASMSGSEAFF,TGTGCCAGCATGTCGGGATCTGAAGCTTTCTTT
TRBJ2-3,TRBV19,-,TRBD2,CATRTSGVRTDTQYF,TGTGCCACTAGGACTAGCGGGGTTCGCACAGATACGCAGTATTTT
TRBJ1-2,TRBV6-9,-,TRBD1,CASRSPRDRYGYTF,TGTGCCAGCAGGTCCCCCCGGGACAGGTATGGCTACACCTTC
TRBJ2-7,TRBV19,-,-,CASSIAQRSSYEQYF,TGTGCCAGTAGTATCGCACAGAGGAGCTCCTACGAGCAGTACTTC
TRBJ2-3,TRBV2,-,-,CASSEVRGLLLGNLDTQYF,TGTGCCAGCAGTGAAGTCAGGGGTCTACTATTGGGCAATCTAGATACGCAGTATTTT
TRBJ2-5,TRBV15,-,TRBD2,CATSRDLLGGGPYETQYF,TGTGCCACCAGCAGAGATCTCCTCGGCGGGGGACCATATGAGACCCAGTACTTC
TRBJ2-1,TRBV21-1,-,-,CASTTRQRRQPSCRFF,TGTGCCAGCACCACACGGCAACGTCGGCAACCGTCCTGTCGGTTCTTC
TRBJ2-3,TRBV19,-,-,CASSIDGRKYTDTQYF,TGTGCCAGTAGTATCGATGGACGGAAATACACAGATACGCAGTATTTT
TRBJ1-1,TRBV30,-,-,CAWSVPTEAFF,TGTGCCTGGAGTGTACCGACTGAAGCTTTCTTT
TRBJ1-1,TRBV28,-,-,CASSRGMNTEAFF,TGTGCCAGCAGCCGGGGTATGAACACTGAAGCTTTCTTT
TRBJ2-7,TRBV5-5,-,-,CASSWDTYEQYF,TGTGCCAGCAGTTGGGACACCTACGAGCAGTACTTC
TRBJ2-2,TRBV5-4,-,-,CASSLVGQKYTGELFF,TGTGCCAGCAGCTTGGTCGGACAGAAATACACCGGGGAGCTGTTTTTT
TRBJ1-1,TRBV5-1,-,TRBD1,CASSLGGQGFTEAFF,TGCGCCAGCAGCTTGGGGGGACAGGGATTCACTGAAGCTTTCTTT
TRBJ2-2,TRBV5-6,-,TRBD1,CASIEDRANTGELFF,TGTGCCAGCATCGAAGACAGGGCGAACACCGGGGAGCTGTTTTTT
TRBJ2-1,TRBV2,-,TRBD1,CASKGQGWNEQFF,TGTGCCAGCAAGGGACAGGGGTGGAATGAGCAGTTCTTC
TRBJ2-5,TRBV6-6,-,TRBD2,CASSMIAGGSETQYF,TGTGCCAGCAGCATGATAGCGGGAGGAAGTGAGACCCAGTACTTC
TRBJ2-1,TRBV7-2,-,TRBD1,CASSLGQGIDEQFF,TGTGCCAGCAGCCTGGGACAGGGGATCGATGAGCAGTTCTTC
TRBJ1-2,TRBV7-9,-,TRBD1,CASSLGGGQGVIGYTF,TGTGCCAGCAGCTTAGGAGGGGGACAGGGGGTCATTGGCTACACCTTC
TRBJ2-7,TRBV18,-,-,CASSPGTVSSYEQYF,TGTGCCAGCTCACCAGGGACGGTGAGCTCCTACGAGCAGTACTTC
TRBJ2-7,TRBV10-3,once,-,CAIRRDSFTYEQYF,TGTGCCATCAGGCGGGACAGCTTCACCTACGAGCAGTACTTC
TRBJ1-5,TRBV30,-,-,CAWSADSLNQPQHF,TGTGCCTGGAGTGCCGACAGTCTCAATCAGCCCCAGCATTTT
TRBJ2-7,TRBV6-1,-,-,CASSGGPLSYEQYF,TGTGCCAGCAGTGGGGGGCCCCTCTCCTACGAGCAGTACTTC
TRBJ1-3,TRBV6-5,-,-,CASRPGTVGNTIYF,TGTGCCAGCAGACCGGGTACAGTGGGAAACACCATATATTTT
TRBJ1-1,TRBV9,-,-,CASSVSPLNTEAFF,TGTGCCAGCAGCGTATCCCCACTGAACACTGAAGCTTTCTTT
TRBJ1-3,TRBV5-1,-,TRBD1,CASSLSPSGQGAGGNTIYF,TGCGCCAGCAGCTTGAGTCCCTCGGGACAGGGGGCTGGAGGAAACACCATATATTTT
TRBJ2-7,TRBV14,once,-,CASSQVFGFTYEQYF,TGTGCCAGCAGCCAAGTTTTCGGGTTTACCTACGAGCAGTACTTC
TRBJ1-6,TRBV5-1,-,-,CASSILQNSPLHF,TGCGCCAGCAGCATATTACAGAATTCACCCCTCCACTTT
TRBJ2-2,TRBV5-1,-,-,CASSLQIGDNTGELFF,TGCGCCAGCAGCCTACAGATAGGGGATAACACCGGGGAGCTGTTTTTT
TRBJ2-1,TRBV9,-,TRBD2,CASSVAGTSGINEQFF,TGTGCCAGCAGCGTAGCTGGGACTAGCGGGATCAATGAGCAGTTCTTC